One and the same sample provided the 3 T cell receptor beta chains below, sequenced in a study of T cell clonality in common variable immunodeficiency. The table came from immunoSEQ multiplex PCR; TCRdb's copy has only in-frame clones and leaves some out. Recorded here are about 43,000 clones, none singletons. Material: peripheral blood mononuclear cells. The receptors here all came from a person aged 18 to 75 in good health.

This clone has a count of ten or more. The read ends 3 residues before the CDR3 terminus; that terminus is restored from the germline J gene. The J gene is TRBJ2-2, the V gene TRBV18; no clear D gene. Germline CDR1 reads KGHSH; CDR2 reads LQKENI. The CDR3 is made up of 14 amino acids. V was pared by 5 bases and J by 3 bases, with 10 bases between. Incomplete CDR3 DNA: TGTGCCAGCTCAGCAAACTACGACACCGGGGAG. This codes for CASSANYDTGE. The whole CDR3 sequence is CASSANYDTGELFF.

This clone has a count of ten or more. The CDR3 goes on 3 residues after the read ends, and that part is filled in from the germline J gene. V is TRBV15 and J is TRBJ2-2, with D perhaps being TRBD1 or TRBD2 (5 bases each). CDR3 size: 16 residues. Between the trimmed V and J ends, which lost 1 base and 1 base, there was a span of 10 bases. Germline V gene lookup returns CDR1 LNHNV and CDR2 YYDKDF (reference sequence). Here the CDR3 reads CATSRGGVGNTGELFF. The sequenced CDR3 bases are TGTGCCACCAGCAGAGGAGGGGTTGGGAACACCGGGGAG.

In this sample, this clone turned up many times. Sequencing ends 3 residues short of the CDR3 end; the germline J gene provides the rest. The chain joins TRBV7-3 to TRBJ1-1; the match to TRBD1 covers 8 bases. This CDR3 is 15 amino acids long. Unmatched junction bases numbered 9, after V lost 5 bases and J lost 4 bases. Germline loops: CDR1 SGHTA, CDR2 FQGTGA. CDR3: CASSPSVTGGTEAFF. CDR3 bases read: TGTGCCAGCAGCCCGTCGGTCACAGGGGGCACTGAA. The full variable domain, completed using reference TRBV7-3 and TRBJ1-1, is GAGVSQTPSNKVTEKGKYVELRCDPISGHTALYWYRQSLGQGPEFLIYFQGTGAADDSGLPNDRFFAVRPEGSVSTLKIQRTERGDSAVYLCASSPSVTGGTEAFFGQGTRLTVV.